These T cell receptor beta chains were read from a single sample in a study of T-cell memory formation after mild COVID-19. TCRdb reanalysed the 5' RACE reads using MiXCR and keeps one entry per CDR3 protein. Among around 530,000 distinct CDR3 sequences listed, approximately 21% were seen once. The sequencing sample was made of PBMCs or a T cell subset sorted from them (not recorded which). Every receptor here comes from an adult woman who had mild COVID-19 (a few samples of this study predate the infection). Cell type and time point are not known. CDR3s include the opening cysteine and the closing phenylalanine or tryptophan. D genes are given only for firm matches. Clone size is given for some rows only: seen once, a few or many times, or a class if the clone is expanded.

TRBV13	NA	TRBJ2-1	NA	TGTGCCAGCAGCTTAGGCACCCTAGAGCATGAGCAGTTCTTC	CASSLGTLEHEQFF
TRBV12-3/TRBV12-4	NA	TRBJ1-3	few	TGTGCCAGCATGATCGCTTGGGGGCATGCTGGAAACACCATATATTTT	CASMIAWGHAGNTIYF
TRBV5-1	TRBD1	TRBJ2-3	few	TGCGCCAGCAGCTTATTTCCGGGACAGGGGTTCACAGATACGCAGTATTTT	CASSLFPGQGFTDTQYF
TRBV19	TRBD2	TRBJ2-7	NA	TGTGCCAGTAGCCGGGAGGTGTGGAACGAGCAGTACTTC	CASSREVWNEQYF
TRBV23-1	TRBD2	TRBJ2-1	NA	TGCGCCAGCAGTCCGCCCGGGACTAGCGGGGGAAATGAGCAGTTCTTC	CASSPPGTSGGNEQFF
TRBV9	NA	TRBJ2-7	NA	TGTGCCAGCAGCGTAGGGGGGGTGGACGAGCAGTACTTC	CASSVGGVDEQYF
TRBV7-9	NA	TRBJ2-2	NA	TGTGCCAGCAGCCTAGGGGCGAGGAACACCGGGGAGCTGTTTTTT	CASSLGARNTGELFF
TRBV6-5	TRBD1	TRBJ1-5	NA	TGTGCCAGCAGTTACTCGTGGACAGGGGACCAGCCCCAGCATTTT	CASSYSWTGDQPQHF
TRBV5-1	TRBD2	TRBJ2-7	few	TGCGCCAGCAGGAGACTAGCGGAGACCTACGAGCAGTACTTC	CASRRLAETYEQYF
TRBV6-6	NA	TRBJ1-1	NA	TGTGCCAGCAGAGACCGGGCCTCAAACACTGAAGCTTTCTTT	CASRDRASNTEAFF
TRBV4-3	NA	TRBJ1-1	few	TGCGCCAGCAGCCAAGATCCCGGGATGAACACTGAAGCTTTCTTT	CASSQDPGMNTEAFF
TRBV20-1	NA	TRBJ2-2	NA	TGCAGTGCTTTTACACAGTACACCGGGGAGCTGTTTTTT	CSAFTQYTGELFF
TRBV5-1	NA	TRBJ1-3	few	TGCGCCAGCACCCAGACAGGAGCTGGAAACACCATATATTTT	CASTQTGAGNTIYF
TRBV24-1	TRBD1	TRBJ2-3	NA	TGTGCCACCAGTGATCGACAGGGGCTTAGCACAGATACGCAGTATTTT	CATSDRQGLSTDTQYF
TRBV5-4	NA	TRBJ2-3	many	TGTGCCAGCAGCTTTAACATGGGCACAGATACGCAGTATTTT	CASSFNMGTDTQYF
TRBV5-1	TRBD1	TRBJ1-2	NA	TGCGCCAGCAGTGCGACAGGGGATAAAGATGGCTACACCTTC	CASSATGDKDGYTF
TRBV5-6	NA	TRBJ2-7	few	TGTGCCAGCAGCTTAAGAGGGATCTCCTACGAGCAGTACTTC	CASSLRGISYEQYF
TRBV20-1	TRBD1	TRBJ2-7	few	TGCAGTGCTAGAGAAATATCCGGGACAGGGGACTACGAGCAGTACTTC	CSAREISGTGDYEQYF
TRBV12-3/TRBV12-4	TRBD1	TRBJ1-1	few	TGTGCCAGCAGTTTGAGGGGGCGAGACACTGAAGCTTTCTTT	CASSLRGRDTEAFF
TRBV5-5	NA	TRBJ1-5	NA	TGTGCCAGCAGCTTGGGATCAGACCGCAATCAGCCCCAGCATTTT	CASSLGSDRNQPQHF
TRBV12-3/TRBV12-4	NA	TRBJ1-4	many	TGTGCCAGCAGTGACCGGGACACTCCGACTAATGAAAAACTGTTTTTT	CASSDRDTPTNEKLFF
TRBV5-1	NA	TRBJ2-5	NA	TGCGCCAGCAGCTTGGAACAGGGAGGGGAGACCCAGTACTTC	CASSLEQGGETQYF
TRBV9	NA	TRBJ2-1	few	TGTGCCAGCAGCGGGGGGGAAGGTCTCCTCGGCAATGAGCAGTTCTTC	CASSGGEGLLGNEQFF
TRBV19	NA	TRBJ2-2	NA	TGTGCCAGTAGTAAGCTAGTAGTCAACACCGGGGAGCTGTTTTTT	CASSKLVVNTGELFF
TRBV10-3	TRBD2	TRBJ2-1	NA	TGTGCCATCAGTGAGGGGACTAGCGGGGGGTTCTCTGCCTCCTACAATGAGCAGTTCTTC	CAISEGTSGGFSASYNEQFF
TRBV4-1	NA	TRBJ1-1	NA	TGCGCCAGCAGCCAAGAAATATCGCCCCAGTTAGGTGAAGCTTTCTTT	CASSQEISPQLGEAFF
TRBV10-3	NA	TRBJ1-5	NA	TGTGCCATCGGGGATCCGAGCAATCAGCCCCAGCATTTT	CAIGDPSNQPQHF
TRBV5-1	NA	TRBJ1-5	NA	TGCGCCAGCAGCTTGTCGGCGGATCAGCCCCAGCATTTT	CASSLSADQPQHF
TRBV7-2	NA	TRBJ2-6	NA	TGTGCCAGCAGCCTTACCACTGGGGCCAACGTCCTGACTTTC	CASSLTTGANVLTF
TRBV3-1	TRBD1	TRBJ2-2	few	TGTGCCAGCAGCCAAGCAGGCTCAGGGGCCAGGGGGCCGAACACCGGGGAGCTGTTTTTT	CASSQAGSGARGPNTGELFF
TRBV7-6	NA	TRBJ1-5	NA	TGTGCCAGCAGCTTGAGCCAGTATCAGCCCCAGCATTTT	CASSLSQYQPQHF